The clone carrying this T cell receptor beta chain has a single count. This CDR3 has 14 amino acids. Trimming cost V 11 bases and J 2 bases; bases outside gene matches: 9. The data are from a study of T cells in Graves' hyperthyroidism and ophthalmopathy. Amplified TCR beta CDR3 regions derived from RNA transcripts. During a first-round RT-PCR of the TCR CDR3, the HTBI primer set was used. TCRdb independently ran MiXCR on the multiplex PCR reads; one entry per CDR3 protein. This sample has about 360,000 distinct CDR3 sequences; roughly 25% occur once, and the top ten carry around 67%. The TCR comes from a man aged 45-65 years with Graves' hyperthyroidism. The V call is TRBV12-3 or TRBV12-4, the J call TRBJ2-7, with 10 bases that match TRBD2. The sample was blood. The CDR3 DNA follows: TGTGCCGTTGGAATAGCGGGAGGACCCTACGAGCAGTACTTC. As protein: CAVGIAGGPYEQYF.